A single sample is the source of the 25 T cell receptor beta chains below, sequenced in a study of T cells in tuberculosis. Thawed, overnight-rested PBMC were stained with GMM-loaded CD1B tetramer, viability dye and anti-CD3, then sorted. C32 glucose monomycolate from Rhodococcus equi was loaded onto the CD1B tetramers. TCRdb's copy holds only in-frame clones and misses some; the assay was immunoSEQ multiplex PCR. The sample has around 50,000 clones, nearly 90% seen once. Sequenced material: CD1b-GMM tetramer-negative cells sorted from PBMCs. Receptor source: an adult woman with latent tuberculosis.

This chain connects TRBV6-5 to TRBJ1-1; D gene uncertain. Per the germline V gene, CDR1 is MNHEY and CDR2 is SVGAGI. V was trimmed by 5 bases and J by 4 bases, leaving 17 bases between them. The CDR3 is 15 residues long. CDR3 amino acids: CASSGFGRRATEAFF. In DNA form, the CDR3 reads TGTGCCAGCAGTGGGTTTGGACGGAGGGCCACTGAAGCTTTCTTT.

This CDR3 reads CAINWGTNTDTQYF. The CDR3 DNA follows: TGTGCCATCAATTGGGGGACTAACACAGATACGCAGTATTTT. This rearrangement joins TRBV10-3 to TRBJ2-3; 7 bases agree with TRBD2. This CDR3 spans 14 amino acids. The trim removed 7 bases at V and 2 bases at J, leaving 6 bases unmatched. CDR1 is ENHRY and CDR2 is SYGVKD in the germline V gene.

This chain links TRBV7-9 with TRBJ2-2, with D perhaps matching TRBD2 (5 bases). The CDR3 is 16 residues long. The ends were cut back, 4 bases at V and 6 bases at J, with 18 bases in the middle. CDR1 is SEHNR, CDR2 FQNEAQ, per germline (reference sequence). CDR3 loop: CASSSLAYSRAGELFF. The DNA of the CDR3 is TGTGCCAGCAGCTCCCTAGCTTACTCGAGGGCCGGGGAGCTGTTTTTT.

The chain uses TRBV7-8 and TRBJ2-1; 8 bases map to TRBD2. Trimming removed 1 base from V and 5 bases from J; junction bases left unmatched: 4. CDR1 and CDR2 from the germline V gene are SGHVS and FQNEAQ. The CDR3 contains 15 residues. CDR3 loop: CASSLGTSSNNEQFF. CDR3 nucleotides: TGTGCCAGCAGCTTAGGGACTAGCTCTAACAATGAGCAGTTCTTC.

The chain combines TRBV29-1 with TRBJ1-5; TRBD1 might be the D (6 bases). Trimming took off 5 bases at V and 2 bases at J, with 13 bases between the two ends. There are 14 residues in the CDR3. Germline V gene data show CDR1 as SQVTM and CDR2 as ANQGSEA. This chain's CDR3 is CSVQQGMGNQPQHF. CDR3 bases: TGCAGCGTTCAACAGGGTATGGGCAATCAGCCCCAGCATTTT.

The CDR3 DNA sequence: TGTGCCTGGAGACGGTCCTACGAGCAGTACTTC. It is translated as CAWRRSYEQYF. This chain links TRBV30 with TRBJ2-7; no clear D gene. V was trimmed by 3 bases and J by 1 base, leaving 4 bases between them. Germline lookup yields CDR1 GTSNPN and CDR2 SVGIG (reference sequence). There are 11 residues in the CDR3.

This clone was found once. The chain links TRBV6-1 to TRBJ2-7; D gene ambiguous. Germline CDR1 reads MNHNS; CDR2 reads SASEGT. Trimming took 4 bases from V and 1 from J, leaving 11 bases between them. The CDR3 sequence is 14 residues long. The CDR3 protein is CASSVPSTSYEQYF. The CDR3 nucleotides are TGTGCCAGCAGTGTCCCCTCGACATCCTACGAGCAGTACTTC.

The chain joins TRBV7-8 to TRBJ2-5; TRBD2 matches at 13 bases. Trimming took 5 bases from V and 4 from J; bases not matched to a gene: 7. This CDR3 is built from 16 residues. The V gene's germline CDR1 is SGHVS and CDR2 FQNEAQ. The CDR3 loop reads CASSPELAGGAETQYF. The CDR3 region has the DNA TGTGCCAGCAGCCCCGAACTAGCGGGAGGGGCAGAGACCCAGTACTTC. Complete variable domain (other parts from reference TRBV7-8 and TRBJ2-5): GAGVSQSPRYKVAKRGQDVALRCDPISGHVSLFWYQQALGQGPEFLTYFQNEAQLDKSGLPSDRFFAERPEGSVSTLKIQRTQQEDSAVYLCASSPELAGGAETQYFGPGTRLLVL.

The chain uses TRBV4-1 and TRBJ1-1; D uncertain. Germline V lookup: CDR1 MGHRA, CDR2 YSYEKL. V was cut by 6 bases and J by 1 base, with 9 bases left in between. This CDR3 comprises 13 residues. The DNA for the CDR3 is TGCGCCAGCAGTCTTGAGGAGAACACTGAAGCTTTCTTT. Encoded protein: CASSLEENTEAFF.

The CDR3 here is CAWIPALAGSKLPRYF. CDR3 nucleotides: TGTGCCTGGATCCCGGCACTAGCGGGGTCGAAGTTACCGCGGTATTTT. The chain uses TRBV30 and TRBJ2-3; 10 bases align to TRBD2. The CDR3 consists of 16 residues. Germline loops: CDR1 GTSNPN, CDR2 SVGIG (reference sequence). Trimming at V came to 4 bases and at J to 14 bases, leaving 21 bases not matched to a gene.

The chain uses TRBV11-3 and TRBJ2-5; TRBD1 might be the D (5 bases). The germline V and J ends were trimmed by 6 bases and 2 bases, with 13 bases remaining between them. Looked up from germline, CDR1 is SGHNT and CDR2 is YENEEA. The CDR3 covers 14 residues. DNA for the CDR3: TGTGCCAGCAGGAAAAGGGGAAATCAAGAGACCCAGTACTTC. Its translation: CASRKRGNQETQYF.

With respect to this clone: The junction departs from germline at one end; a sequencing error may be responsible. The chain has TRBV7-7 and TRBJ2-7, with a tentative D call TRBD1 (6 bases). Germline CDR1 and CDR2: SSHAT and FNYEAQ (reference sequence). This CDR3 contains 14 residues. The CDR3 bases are TGTGCTAGCAGCTTAGAACAGGGATCCTACGAGCAGTACTTC. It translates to CASSLEQGSYEQYF. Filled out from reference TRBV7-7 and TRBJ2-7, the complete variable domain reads GAGVSQSPRYKVTKRGQDVTLRCDPISSHATLYWYQQALGQGPEFLTYFNYEAQPDKSGLPSDRFSAERPEGSISTLTIQRTEQRDSAMYRCASSLEQGSYEQYFGPGTRLTVT.

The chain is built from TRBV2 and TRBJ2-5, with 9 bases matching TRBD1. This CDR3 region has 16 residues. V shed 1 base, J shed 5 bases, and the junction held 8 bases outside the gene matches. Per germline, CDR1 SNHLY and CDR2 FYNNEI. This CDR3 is CASSEVFTGGAETQYF. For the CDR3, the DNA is TGTGCCAGCAGTGAAGTTTTTACAGGGGGCGCGGAGACCCAGTACTTC. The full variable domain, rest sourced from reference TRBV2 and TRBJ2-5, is EPEVTQTPSHQVTQMGQEVILRCVPISNHLYFYWYRQILGQKVEFLVSFYNNEISEKSEIFDDQFSVERPDGSNFTLKIRSTKLEDSAMYFCASSEVFTGGAETQYFGPGTRLLVL.

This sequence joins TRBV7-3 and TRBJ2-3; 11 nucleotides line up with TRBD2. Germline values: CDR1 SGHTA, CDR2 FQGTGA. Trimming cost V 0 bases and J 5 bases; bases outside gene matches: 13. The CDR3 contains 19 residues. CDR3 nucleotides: TGTGCCAGCAGCTTAACGTGGCTAGCGGGGGGCGACCGTTTAGATACGCAGTATTTT. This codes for CASSLTWLAGGDRLDTQYF.

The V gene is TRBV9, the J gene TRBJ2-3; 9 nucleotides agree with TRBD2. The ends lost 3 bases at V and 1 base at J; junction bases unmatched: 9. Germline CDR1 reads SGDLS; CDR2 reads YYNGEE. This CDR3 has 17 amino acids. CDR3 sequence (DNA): TGTGCCAGCAGCGCCAGACCACTAGCGGGCGGCACAGATACGCAGTATTTT. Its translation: CASSARPLAGGTDTQYF.

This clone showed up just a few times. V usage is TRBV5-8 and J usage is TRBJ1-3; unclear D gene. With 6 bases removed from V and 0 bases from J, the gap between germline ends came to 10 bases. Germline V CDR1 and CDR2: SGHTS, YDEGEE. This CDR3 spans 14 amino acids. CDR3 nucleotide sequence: TGTGCCAGCAATGACATCTTCTCTGGAAACACCATATATTTT. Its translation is CASNDIFSGNTIYF.

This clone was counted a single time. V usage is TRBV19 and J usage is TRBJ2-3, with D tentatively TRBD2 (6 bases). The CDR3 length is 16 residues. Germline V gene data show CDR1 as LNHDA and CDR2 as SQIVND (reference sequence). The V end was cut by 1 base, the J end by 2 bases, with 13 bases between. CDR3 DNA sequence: TGTGCCAGTAGTATAGGTGGGGACTTTGACACAGATACGCAGTATTTT. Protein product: CASSIGGDFDTDTQYF.

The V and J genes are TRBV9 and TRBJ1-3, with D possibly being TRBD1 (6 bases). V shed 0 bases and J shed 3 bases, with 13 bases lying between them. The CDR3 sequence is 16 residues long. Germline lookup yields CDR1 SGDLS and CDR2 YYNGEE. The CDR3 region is CASSVGAGTLGNTIYF. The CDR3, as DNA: TGTGCCAGCAGCGTAGGGGCCGGGACACTTGGAAACACCATATATTTT.

The CDR3 sequence: CASLGRTGDKKKLFF. In DNA form, the CDR3 reads TGTGCCAGCCTGGGACGGACAGGGGATAAAAAAAAACTGTTTTTT. J is TRBJ1-4 and V is TRBV7-9; 9 nucleotides agree with TRBD1. The CDR3 has 15 residues. Germline CDR1 SEHNR, CDR2 FQNEAQ (reference sequence). J lost 9 bases, V lost 8 bases, and 13 bases had no gene match.

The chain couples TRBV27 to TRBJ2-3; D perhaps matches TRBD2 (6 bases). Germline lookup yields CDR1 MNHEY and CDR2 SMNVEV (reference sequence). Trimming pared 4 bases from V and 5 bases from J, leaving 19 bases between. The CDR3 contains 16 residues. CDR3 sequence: CASSSISGTMEDTQYF. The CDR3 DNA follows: TGTGCCAGCAGTTCCATTAGCGGAACCATGGAAGATACGCAGTATTTT.

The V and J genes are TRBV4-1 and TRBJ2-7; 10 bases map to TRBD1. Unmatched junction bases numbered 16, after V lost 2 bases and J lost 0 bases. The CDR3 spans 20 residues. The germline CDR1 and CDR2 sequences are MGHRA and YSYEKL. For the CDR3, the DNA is TGCGCCAGCAGCCAAATCAAGGGACAGGGGACAACCTCGAGCTCCTACGAGCAGTACTTC. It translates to CASSQIKGQGTTSSSYEQYF.

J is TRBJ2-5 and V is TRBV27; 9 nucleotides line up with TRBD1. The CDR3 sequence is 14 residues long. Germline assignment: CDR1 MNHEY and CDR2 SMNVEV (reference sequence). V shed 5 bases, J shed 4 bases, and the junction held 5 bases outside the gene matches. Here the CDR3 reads CASSATGGLETQYF. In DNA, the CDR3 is TGTGCCAGCAGTGCCACAGGGGGCCTAGAGACCCAGTACTTC.

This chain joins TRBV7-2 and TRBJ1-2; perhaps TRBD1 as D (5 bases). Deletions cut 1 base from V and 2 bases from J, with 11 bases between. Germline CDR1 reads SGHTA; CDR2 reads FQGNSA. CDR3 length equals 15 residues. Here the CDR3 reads CASSLDSRGNYGYTF. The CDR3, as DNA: TGTGCCAGCAGCTTAGATTCGCGGGGGAACTATGGCTACACCTTC.

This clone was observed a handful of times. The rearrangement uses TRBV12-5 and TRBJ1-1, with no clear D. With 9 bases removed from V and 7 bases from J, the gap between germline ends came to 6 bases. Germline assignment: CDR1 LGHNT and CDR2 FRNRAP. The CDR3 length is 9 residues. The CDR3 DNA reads TGTGCTAGCCCTGTTGAAGCTTTCTTT. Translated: CASPVEAFF.

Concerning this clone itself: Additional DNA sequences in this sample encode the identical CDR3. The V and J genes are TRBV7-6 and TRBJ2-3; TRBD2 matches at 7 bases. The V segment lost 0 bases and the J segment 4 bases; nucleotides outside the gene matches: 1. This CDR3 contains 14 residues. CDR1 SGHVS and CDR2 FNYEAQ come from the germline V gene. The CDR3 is CASSLAGGADTQYF. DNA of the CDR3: TGTGCCAGCAGCTTAGCGGGAGGGGCAGATACGCAGTATTTT.